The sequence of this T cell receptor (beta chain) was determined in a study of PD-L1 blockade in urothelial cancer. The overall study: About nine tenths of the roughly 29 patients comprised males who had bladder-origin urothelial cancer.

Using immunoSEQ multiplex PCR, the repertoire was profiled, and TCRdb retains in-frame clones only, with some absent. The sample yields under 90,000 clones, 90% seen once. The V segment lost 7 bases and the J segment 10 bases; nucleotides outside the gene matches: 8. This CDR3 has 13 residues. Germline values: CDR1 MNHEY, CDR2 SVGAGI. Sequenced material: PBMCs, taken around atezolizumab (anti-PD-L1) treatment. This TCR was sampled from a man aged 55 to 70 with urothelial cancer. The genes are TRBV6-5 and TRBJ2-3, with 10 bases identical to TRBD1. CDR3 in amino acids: CASTNPGTGAQYF. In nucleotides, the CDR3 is TGTGCCAGCACCAACCCCGGGACAGGGGCGCAGTATTTT.